The 30 T cell receptor beta chains listed next were all sequenced from one sample in a study of vaccination effects on CD4 cells after COVID-19. The ViraFEST assay expanded antigen-specific CD4+ T cells with viral peptide pools before sequencing. CD4+ T cell isolation took place after 10 days of culture. PCR showed that the person got SARS-CoV-2 infection at some point between March and December 2020. TCRdb's copy holds only in-frame clones and misses some; the assay was immunoSEQ multiplex PCR. This table has approximately 70,000 clones, 60% to 75% appearing once. What these receptors recognize is not known. This sample comprised CD4+ T cells from PBMCs cultured with HIV peptides, obtained before COVID-19 vaccination. Subset given: HIV-1 Nef peptide pool negative control/reference culture. These receptors were obtained from a human donor who had a prior SARS-CoV-2 infection.

J is TRBJ2-7 and V is TRBV12-3 or TRBV12-4; possible D gene TRBD2, 5 bases. V lost 3 bases and J lost 7, with 10 bases in between. This CDR3 has 12 amino acids. CDR3 in amino acids: CASSFVAGEQYF. The DNA of the CDR3 is TGTGCCAGCAGTTTCGTGGCGGGTGAGCAGTACTTC.

The chain links TRBV5-1 to TRBJ2-1; D tentatively fits TRBD1 or TRBD2 (5 bases each). The ends were cut back, 1 base at V and 0 bases at J, with 14 bases in the middle. Germline-derived CDR1 and CDR2 are SGHRS and YFSETQ. The CDR3 has 17 amino acids. The CDR3 sequence is CASSLLPGRNSYNEQFF. Here the CDR3 DNA reads TGCGCCAGCAGCTTGCTTCCGGGACGCAACTCCTACAATGAGCAGTTCTTC.

V is TRBV10-3 and J is TRBJ2-7; D unclear. Deletions cut 0 bases from V and 0 bases from J, with 6 bases between. This CDR3 is built from 14 residues. The germline CDR1 and CDR2 sequences are ENHRY and SYGVKD. The CDR3, as DNA: TGTGCCATCAGTGAGTCGGCCAGCTCCTACGAGCAGTACTTC. Its protein product is CAISESASSYEQYF.

The table lists this clone with a few counts. The chain uses TRBV6-5 and TRBJ1-2, with D unclear. Per the germline V gene, CDR1 is MNHEY and CDR2 is SVGAGI. The length of the CDR3 is 11 residues. V dropped 6 bases and J dropped 6 bases, with 8 bases sitting between them. Here the CDR3 DNA reads TGTGCCAGCAGCCGAGGGAATGGCTACACCTTC. Protein product: CASSRGNGYTF.

CDR3 protein: CASSRQGPAEAFF. The DNA of the CDR3 is TGTGCCAGCTCACGACAGGGCCCCGCTGAAGCTTTCTTT. This chain uses TRBV18 with TRBJ1-1, with 7 positions matching TRBD1. V was pared by 4 bases and J by 6 bases, with 5 bases of the junction left unmatched. The CDR3 length is 13 residues. Germline V CDR1 and CDR2: KGHSH, LQKENI.

V usage is TRBV5-1 and J usage is TRBJ2-7; TRBD1 matches at 9 bases. V was clipped by 3 bases and J by 1 base; unmatched bases: 2. CDR1 is SGHRS, CDR2 YFSETQ, per germline. The CDR3 is made up of 14 amino acids. The chain's CDR3 is CASSSTGGSYEQYF. The CDR3 region has the DNA TGCGCCAGCAGCTCGACAGGGGGGTCCTACGAGCAGTACTTC.

The chain carries TRBV7-2 and TRBJ2-1, with D tentatively TRBD1 (6 bases). The CDR3 is 16 residues long. CDR1 SGHTA and CDR2 FQGNSA come from the germline V gene. V gave up 4 bases and J gave up 0 bases, with 13 bases separating them. In DNA, the CDR3 is TGTGCCAGCAGCTCCTGGGGGCGGTTCTCCTACAATGAGCAGTTCTTC. Its protein is CASSSWGRFSYNEQFF.

This clone was seen once. The chain is built from TRBV6-5 and TRBJ2-5, with TRBD2 identical over 9 bases. With 7 bases clipped from V and 5 bases from J, the junction kept 5 bases outside the gene matches. Germline-derived CDR1 and CDR2 are MNHEY and SVGAGI. The CDR3 extends over 13 amino acids. As DNA, the CDR3 is TGTGCCAGCAAGGCTAGCGGGACGGAGACCCAGTACTTC. It encodes CASKASGTETQYF.

The V and J genes are TRBV27 and TRBJ1-6; D is possibly TRBD1 (6 bases). This CDR3 region has 20 residues. Germline V lookup: CDR1 MNHEY, CDR2 SMNVEV (reference sequence). Between the trimmed V and J ends, which lost 4 bases and 0 bases, there was a span of 22 bases. CDR3 residues: CASSYTPVWDTSSYNSPLHF. In nucleotides, the CDR3 is TGTGCCAGCAGTTATACCCCTGTGTGGGACACCAGCTCCTATAATTCACCCCTCCACTTT.

The chain has TRBV19 and TRBJ2-2; 10 bases match TRBD1. The ends lost 6 bases at V and 4 bases at J; junction bases unmatched: 8. Germline V gene lookup returns CDR1 LNHDA and CDR2 SQIVND (reference sequence). This CDR3 has 16 residues. The DNA for the CDR3 is TGTGCCAGTAGCGCGACAGGGGGCTCGGGCACCGGGGAGCTGTTTTTT. This sequence encodes CASSATGGSGTGELFF.

This CDR3 reads CASSPDYGLHEQYF. The CDR3 DNA reads TGTGCCAGCTCACCTGACTATGGTTTGCACGAGCAGTACTTC. The V gene is TRBV18, the J gene TRBJ2-7; D is perhaps TRBD2 (5 bases). CDR1 and CDR2 from the germline V gene are KGHSH and LQKENI. V dropped 3 bases and J dropped 5 bases, with 14 bases sitting between them. CDR3 length: 14 amino acids.

The J gene is TRBJ2-1, the V gene TRBV7-6; D is perhaps TRBD1 (6 bases). The germline CDR1 and CDR2 sequences are SGHVS and FNYEAQ. Trimming removed 5 bases at V and 1 base at J, with 18 bases between. The CDR3 sequence is 17 residues long. The CDR3 DNA reads TGTGCCAGCAGCGGATGGGGTTTAGGGGGTTCCTACAATGAGCAGTTCTTC. As protein: CASSGWGLGGSYNEQFF.

The V call is TRBV2, the J call TRBJ1-1, with D possibly being TRBD1 (5 bases). This CDR3 has 13 residues. Trimming took off 8 bases at V and 9 bases at J, with 19 bases between the two ends. The germline V gene has CDR1 SNHLY and CDR2 FYNNEI. The CDR3 bases are TGTGCCAGCCTCCGGGCCAGGGATGAGCAAGCTTTCTTT. Its protein is CASLRARDEQAFF.

This clone was recorded a few times. This chain links TRBV3-1 (or the pseudogene TRBV3-2) with TRBJ1-1; D is unresolved. Germline loops: CDR1 LGHDT, CDR2 YNNKEL (reference sequence). The V gene lost 1 base and the J gene lost 4 bases, with 1 base spanning the gap. This CDR3 spans 11 amino acids. DNA of the CDR3: TGTGCCAGCAGCCAAGGCACTGAAGCTTTCTTT. It encodes CASSQGTEAFF.

The sample holds one count of this clone. The CDR3 nucleotides read TGTGCCAGTACCAAGGAACGGGGTTACAGGGCCTGGGAGACCCAGTACTTC. As protein: CASTKERGYRAWETQYF. The genes are TRBV19 and TRBJ2-5; a possible D gene is TRBD1 (6 bases). V dropped 7 bases and J dropped 5 bases, with 26 bases sitting between them. This CDR3 region has 17 residues. The germline gives CDR1 LNHDA, CDR2 SQIVND (reference sequence). Variable domain in full (rest from reference TRBV19 and TRBJ2-5): DGGITQSPKYLFRKEGQNVTLSCEQNLNHDAMYWYRQDPGQGLRLIYYSQIVNDFQKGDIAEGYSVSREKKESFPLTVTSAQKNPTAFYLCASTKERGYRAWETQYFGPGTRLLVL.

This chain links TRBV9 with TRBJ1-5, with D perhaps matching TRBD1 (5 bases). Germline CDR1 SGDLS, CDR2 YYNGEE. The V end was cut by 0 bases, the J end by 7 bases, with 11 bases between. This CDR3 has 14 residues. CDR3 loop: CASSVGAGSQPQHF. CDR3 nucleotide sequence: TGTGCCAGCAGCGTAGGCGCAGGGTCCCAGCCCCAGCATTTT.

V and J are TRBV6-5 and TRBJ2-7; 8 positions agree with TRBD1. V trimming: 6 bases; J trimming: 2 bases; junction bases outside the gene matches: 9. This CDR3 is built from 15 residues. Germline V gives CDR1 MNHEY, CDR2 SVGAGI. CDR3 DNA sequence: TGTGCCAGCAGAATTGGGACAGGCGACCCCTACGAGCAGTACTTC. It encodes CASRIGTGDPYEQYF.

The chain links TRBV5-1 to TRBJ2-1; the D is unclear. CDR3 size: 14 residues. V lost 0 bases, J lost 8 bases, and 12 bases lay in between. Per germline, CDR1 SGHRS and CDR2 YFSETQ. CDR3 residues: CASSLGILVYEQFF. CDR3 coding DNA: TGCGCCAGCAGCTTGGGCATCTTGGTATATGAGCAGTTCTTC.

J is TRBJ2-3 and V is TRBV6-4; TRBD2 matches 15 bases. Germline-derived CDR1 and CDR2 are MRHNA and SNTAGT. V gave up 2 bases and J gave up 4 bases; unmatched junction bases: 4. This CDR3 contains 17 residues. The DNA of the CDR3 is TGTGCCAGCAGTGACCGCGGACTAGCGGGGGGGCCAGATACGCAGTATTTT. This encodes CASSDRGLAGGPDTQYF.

The chain carries TRBV10-3 and TRBJ2-5, with 7 nucleotides matching TRBD1. This CDR3 has 13 amino acids. CDR1 is ENHRY and CDR2 is SYGVKD in the germline V gene. V was pared by 6 bases and J by 2 bases, with 3 bases of the junction left unmatched. The CDR3 region has the DNA TGTGCCATCAGCCAACAGGGGCAAGAGACCCAGTACTTC. It specifies CAISQQGQETQYF.

There are many counts of this clone. The chain links TRBV2 to TRBJ2-3; D remains unclear. Germline V gene lookup returns CDR1 SNHLY and CDR2 FYNNEI. The CDR3 extends over 14 amino acids. With 5 bases removed from V and 0 bases from J, the gap between germline ends came to 9 bases. The CDR3 DNA follows: TGTGCCAGCAGTCCCGGCAGCAGCACAGATACGCAGTATTTT. Encoded protein: CASSPGSSTDTQYF. The full variable domain, its missing parts supplied by reference TRBV2 and TRBJ2-3, is EPEVTQTPSHQVTQMGQEVILRCVPISNHLYFYWYRQILGQKVEFLVSFYNNEISEKSEIFDDQFSVERPDGSNFTLKIRSTKLEDSAMYFCASSPGSSTDTQYFGPGTRLTVL.

This rearrangement joins TRBV5-6 to TRBJ1-2; no clear D gene. CDR3 size: 15 residues. Germline V gives CDR1 SGHDT, CDR2 YYEEEE. Between the trimmed V and J ends, which lost 4 bases and 4 bases, there was a span of 17 bases. This CDR3 is CASSRRNSIFYGYTF. Written as DNA, the CDR3 is TGTGCCAGCAGCCGCCGGAACAGCATTTTCTATGGCTACACCTTC.

This clone turned up a few times. The CDR3 region is CSVEDGAGGLNEQFF. In DNA form, the CDR3 reads TGCAGCGTTGAAGATGGGGCAGGGGGCCTCAATGAGCAGTTCTTC. The rearrangement uses TRBV29-1 and TRBJ2-1; 8 bases line up with TRBD1. The junction had 7 bases not matched to a gene; V was cut back by 0 bases and J by 6 bases. In germline, CDR1 is SQVTM, CDR2 ANQGSEA. The CDR3 has 15 amino acids.

The CDR3: CASSQANPGTENTGELFF. The CDR3 region has the DNA TGCGCCAGCAGCCAAGCCAACCCCGGGACAGAAAACACCGGGGAGCTGTTTTTT. The V gene is TRBV4-1, the J gene TRBJ2-2, with 7 bases that match TRBD1. Losses at the gene ends were 1 base for V and 2 bases for J; bases not matched to a gene: 10. Germline V gene data show CDR1 as MGHRA and CDR2 as YSYEKL. The CDR3 spans 18 residues.

The V gene is TRBV5-1, the J gene TRBJ2-2; D is uncertain. Germline CDR1 SGHRS, CDR2 YFSETQ. The V gene lost 3 bases and the J gene lost 6 bases, with 15 bases spanning the gap. This CDR3 is 15 amino acids long. CDR3 in DNA: TGCGCCAGCAGCTCGTTAGAATATGGGGCCGGGGAGCTGTTTTTT. This translates into CASSSLEYGAGELFF.

V is TRBV9 and J is TRBJ1-2; maybe TRBD1 (5 bases). This CDR3 has 15 residues. The V and J ends lost 0 bases and 4 bases respectively, with 13 bases between them. CDR1 is SGDLS and CDR2 is YYNGEE in the germline V gene. The CDR3 region has the DNA TGTGCCAGCAGCGTAGGGGGCAGGGCCCCCTATGGCTACACCTTC. Translating it yields CASSVGGRAPYGYTF.

The CDR3 DNA sequence: TGTGCCAGCAGCTCGGCCGGACTGTATAATTCACCCCTCCACTTT. Residues: CASSSAGLYNSPLHF. The V gene is TRBV11-3, the J gene TRBJ1-6; D gene ambiguous. Trimming removed 4 bases at V and 4 bases at J, with 11 bases between. CDR1 is SGHNT, CDR2 YENEEA, per germline. The CDR3 is made up of 15 amino acids. Combining the CDR3 with reference TRBV11-3 and TRBJ1-6 gives the whole variable domain EAGVVQSPRYKIIEKKQPVAFWCNPISGHNTLYWYLQNLGQGPELLIRYENEEAVDDSQLPKDRFSAERLKGVDSTLKIQPAELGDSAVYLCASSSAGLYNSPLHFGNGTRLTVT.

The chain uses TRBV6-5 and TRBJ1-5; 7 nucleotides align to TRBD1. This CDR3 has 15 amino acids. Germline assignment: CDR1 MNHEY and CDR2 SVGAGI. Trimming at V came to 6 bases and at J to 7 bases, leaving 12 bases not matched to a gene. The DNA for the CDR3 is TGTGCCAGCAGCACCGGCGCAGGGGGTGGGCAGCCCCAGCATTTT. Residues: CASSTGAGGGQPQHF.

The chain carries TRBV5-1 and TRBJ1-3; 7 bases agree with TRBD1. This CDR3 has 13 amino acids. Germline CDR1 and CDR2: SGHRS and YFSETQ. V trimming: 3 bases; J trimming: 3 bases; junction bases outside the gene matches: 0. The CDR3 DNA sequence: TGCGCCAGCAGCTGGGACAGTGGAAACACCATATATTTT. It translates to CASSWDSGNTIYF.

The chain uses TRBV7-2 and TRBJ2-3, with no clear D. Trimming took 1 base from V and 2 from J, leaving 16 bases between them. The CDR3 contains 17 residues. CDR1 and CDR2 from the germline V gene are SGHTA and FQGNSA. CDR3 sequence (DNA): TGTGCCAGCAGCTTAGTTGTTTCACCGCTGGTCACAGATACGCAGTATTTT. Translated: CASSLVVSPLVTDTQYF.